The present T cell receptor (beta chain) was sequenced within a study of beta chain features in type 1 diabetes. Study as a whole: Age, gender, cell numbers and subset yield matched between patients and controls.

The study, taken as a whole, reports: Moderate but significant shortening of TCRB CDR3s was recorded in all four CD4+ subsets from Type 1 diabetes patients. When VDJ junctions were examined, type 1 diabetes patients showed fewer insertions and more deletions.

Every single donor gave one heparinised blood draw, and these averaged roughly 120 mL. Every isolated RNA sample was fully reverse transcribed, so sequencing captured expressed TCRB transcripts. Assay used: immunoSEQ multiplex PCR; TCRdb lists only in-frame clones, some missing. The profile shows roughly 130,000 clones, roughly 15% of them singletons. As for this clone: Its antigen is not known.

Germline-derived CDR1 and CDR2 are MNHNY and SVGAGI (reference sequence). The CDR3 is 14 residues long. The ends were cut back, 4 bases at V and 5 bases at J, with 15 bases in the middle. Sequencing was carried out using central memory CD4+ T cells from blood. The chain employs TRBV6-6 and TRBJ2-7, with D maybe TRBD1 (6 bases). This clonotype was obtained from a man aged 30 to 39 with type 1 diabetes. CDR3: CASSFAQGGHEQYF. Written as DNA, the CDR3 is TGTGCCAGCAGTTTTGCACAGGGTGGCCACGAGCAGTACTTC.